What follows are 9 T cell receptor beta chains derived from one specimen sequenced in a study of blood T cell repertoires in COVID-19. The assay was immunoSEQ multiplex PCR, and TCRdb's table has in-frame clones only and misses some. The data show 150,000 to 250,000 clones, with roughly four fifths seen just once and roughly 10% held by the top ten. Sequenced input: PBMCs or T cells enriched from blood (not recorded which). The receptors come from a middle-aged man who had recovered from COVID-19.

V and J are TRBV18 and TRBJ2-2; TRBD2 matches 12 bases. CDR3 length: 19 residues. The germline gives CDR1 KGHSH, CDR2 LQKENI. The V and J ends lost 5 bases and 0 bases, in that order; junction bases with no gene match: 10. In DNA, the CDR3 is TGTGCCAGCTCAAGCTATGGGACTAGCGGGTCCGCGAACACCGGGGAGCTGTTTTTT. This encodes CASSSYGTSGSANTGELFF.

CDR3 DNA: TGTGCCAGCAGTTTGAGTCGGGACAGCTTTTATAGCAATCAGCCCCAGCATTTT. It encodes CASSLSRDSFYSNQPQHF. V usage is TRBV27 and J usage is TRBJ1-5, with 7 bases that match TRBD1. J was trimmed by 0 bases and V by 3 bases; bases with no gene match: 11. CDR1 MNHEY and CDR2 SMNVEV come from the germline V gene (reference sequence). The CDR3 consists of 18 residues.

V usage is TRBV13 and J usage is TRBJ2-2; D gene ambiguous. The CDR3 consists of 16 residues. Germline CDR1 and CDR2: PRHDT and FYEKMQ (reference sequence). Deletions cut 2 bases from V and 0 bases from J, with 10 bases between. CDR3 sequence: CASSLMGDTNTGELFF. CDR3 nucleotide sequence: TGTGCCAGCAGCTTAATGGGTGACACGAACACCGGGGAGCTGTTTTTT.

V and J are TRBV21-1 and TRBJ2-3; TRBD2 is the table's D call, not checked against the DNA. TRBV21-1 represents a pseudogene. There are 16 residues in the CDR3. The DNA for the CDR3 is TGTGCCAGCAGCAAAGACAGGACTAGCGGAGCAGATACGCAGTATTTT. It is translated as CASSKDRTSGADTQYF.

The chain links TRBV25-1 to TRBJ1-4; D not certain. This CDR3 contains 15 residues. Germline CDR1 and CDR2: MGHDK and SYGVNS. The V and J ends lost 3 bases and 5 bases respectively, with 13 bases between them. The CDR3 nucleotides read TGTGCCAGCAGTGAGGAGGCGGGGTACAATGAAAAACTGTTTTTT. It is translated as CASSEEAGYNEKLFF.

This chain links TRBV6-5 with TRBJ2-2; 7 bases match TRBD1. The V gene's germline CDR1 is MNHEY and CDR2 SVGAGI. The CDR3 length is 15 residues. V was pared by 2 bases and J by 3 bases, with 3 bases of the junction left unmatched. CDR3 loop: CASSYLGTDTGELFF. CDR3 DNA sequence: TGTGCCAGCAGTTACCTCGGGACAGACACCGGGGAGCTGTTTTTT.

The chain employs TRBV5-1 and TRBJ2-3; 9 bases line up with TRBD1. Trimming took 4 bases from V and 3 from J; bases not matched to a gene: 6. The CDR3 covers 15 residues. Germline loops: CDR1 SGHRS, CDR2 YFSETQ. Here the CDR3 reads CASSTGTGYTDTQYF. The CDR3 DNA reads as TGCGCCAGCAGCACGGGGACAGGGTATACAGATACGCAGTATTTT.

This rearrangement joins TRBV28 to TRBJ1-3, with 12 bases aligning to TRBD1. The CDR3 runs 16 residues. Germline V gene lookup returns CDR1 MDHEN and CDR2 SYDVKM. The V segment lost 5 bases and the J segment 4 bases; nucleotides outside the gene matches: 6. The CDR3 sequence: CASSPGTGGRGNTIYF. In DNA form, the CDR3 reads TGTGCCAGCAGTCCCGGGACAGGGGGCAGGGGAAACACCATATATTTT.

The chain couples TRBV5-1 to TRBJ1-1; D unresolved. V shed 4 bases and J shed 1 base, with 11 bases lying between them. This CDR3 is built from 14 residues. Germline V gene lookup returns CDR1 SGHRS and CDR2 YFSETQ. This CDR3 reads CASSLFDENTEAFF. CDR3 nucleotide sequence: TGCGCCAGCAGCCTATTCGATGAGAACACTGAAGCTTTCTTT.